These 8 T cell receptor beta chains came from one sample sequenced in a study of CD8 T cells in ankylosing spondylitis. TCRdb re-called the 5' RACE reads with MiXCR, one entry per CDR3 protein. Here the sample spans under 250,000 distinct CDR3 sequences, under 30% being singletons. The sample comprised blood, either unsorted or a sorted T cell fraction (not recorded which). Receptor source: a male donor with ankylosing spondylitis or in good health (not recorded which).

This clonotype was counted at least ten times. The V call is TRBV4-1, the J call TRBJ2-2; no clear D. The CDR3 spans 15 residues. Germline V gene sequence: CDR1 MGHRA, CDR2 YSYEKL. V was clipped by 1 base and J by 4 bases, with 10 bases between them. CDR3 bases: TGCGCCAGCAGCCAAGGTCCATCATTCACCGGGGAGCTGTTTTTT. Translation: CASSQGPSFTGELFF.

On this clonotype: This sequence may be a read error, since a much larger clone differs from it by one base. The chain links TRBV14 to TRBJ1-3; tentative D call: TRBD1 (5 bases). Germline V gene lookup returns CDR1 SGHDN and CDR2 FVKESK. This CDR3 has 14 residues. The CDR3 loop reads CASSQLQGTNPIYF. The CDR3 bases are TGTGCCAGCAGCCAACTTCAGGGAACAAACCCCATATATTTT.

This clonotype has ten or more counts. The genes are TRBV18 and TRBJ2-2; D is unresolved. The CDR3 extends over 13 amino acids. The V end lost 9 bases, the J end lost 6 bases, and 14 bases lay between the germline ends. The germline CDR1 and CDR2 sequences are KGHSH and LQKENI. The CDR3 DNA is TGTGCCAGTCGGCTAGTAAGCGCCGGGGAGCTGTTTTTT. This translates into CASRLVSAGELFF.

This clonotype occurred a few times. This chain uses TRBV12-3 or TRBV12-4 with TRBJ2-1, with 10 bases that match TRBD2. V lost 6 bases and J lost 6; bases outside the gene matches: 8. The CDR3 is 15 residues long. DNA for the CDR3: TGTGCCAGCAGCCAGACTAGCGGGTACGGCAATGAGCAGTTCTTC. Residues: CASSQTSGYGNEQFF.

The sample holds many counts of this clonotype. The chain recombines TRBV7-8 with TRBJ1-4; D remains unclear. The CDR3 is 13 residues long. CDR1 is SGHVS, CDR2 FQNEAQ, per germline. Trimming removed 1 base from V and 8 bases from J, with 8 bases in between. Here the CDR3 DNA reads TGTGCCAGCAGCTTAGGGGTGGGCGAAAAACTGTTTTTT. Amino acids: CASSLGVGEKLFF.

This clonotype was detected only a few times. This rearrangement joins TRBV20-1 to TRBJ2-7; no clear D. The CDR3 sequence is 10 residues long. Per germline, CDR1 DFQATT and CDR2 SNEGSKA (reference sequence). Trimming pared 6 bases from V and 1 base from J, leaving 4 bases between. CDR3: CSAGSYEQYF. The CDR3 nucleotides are TGCAGTGCAGGGTCCTACGAGCAGTACTTC.

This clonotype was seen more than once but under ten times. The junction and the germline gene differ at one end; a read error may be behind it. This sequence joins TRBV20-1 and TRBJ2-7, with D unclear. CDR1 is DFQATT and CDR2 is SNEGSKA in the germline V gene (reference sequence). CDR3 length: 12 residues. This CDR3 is CSARESVYEQYF. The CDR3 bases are TGCAGTGCTCGAGAATCCGTCTACGAGCAGTACTTC.

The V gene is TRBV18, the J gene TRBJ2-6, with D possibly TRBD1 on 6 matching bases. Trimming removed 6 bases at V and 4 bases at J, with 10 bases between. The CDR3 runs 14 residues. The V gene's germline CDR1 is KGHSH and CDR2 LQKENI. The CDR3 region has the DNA TGTGCCAGCTCGCCAGGGGTCGGGGCCAACGTCCTGACTTTC. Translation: CASSPGVGANVLTF. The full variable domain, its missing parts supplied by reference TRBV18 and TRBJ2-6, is NAGVMQNPRHLVRRRGQEARLRCSPMKGHSHVYWYRQLPEEGLKFMVYLQKENIIDESGMPKERFSAEFPKEGPSILRIQQVVRGDSAAYFCASSPGVGANVLTFGAGSRLTVL.